Presented here are 32 T cell receptor beta chains from one specimen sequenced in a study of T-cell memory formation after mild COVID-19. TCRdb itself ran the 5' RACE reads through MiXCR, one entry per CDR3 protein. The table has around 370,000 distinct CDR3 sequences, around a fifth seen once. What was sequenced was PBMCs or a T cell subset sorted from them (not recorded which). These receptors were obtained from an adult woman who had mild COVID-19 (a few samples of this study predate the infection). Cell type and time point are not known.

This clonotype was detected a few times. The rearrangement links TRBV11-1 to TRBJ2-1, with D perhaps TRBD2 (6 bases). This CDR3 has 15 residues. Per germline, CDR1 SGHAT and CDR2 FQDESV (reference sequence). V was cut by 2 bases and J by 6 bases, with 14 bases left in between. As DNA, the CDR3 is TGTGCCAGCAGCTTACGGGACTTTCGTGGCAATGAGCAGTTCTTC. Protein sequence: CASSLRDFRGNEQFF.

This clonotype was seen only a few times. The chain uses TRBV7-2 and TRBJ1-2; 12 bases map to TRBD1. CDR1 SGHTA and CDR2 FQGNSA come from the germline V gene. V trimming: 3 bases; J trimming: 4 bases; junction bases outside the gene matches: 9. CDR3 size: 17 residues. This chain's CDR3 is CASSFMSPGQGAYGYTF. The CDR3 DNA sequence: TGTGCCAGCAGCTTCATGTCTCCGGGACAGGGGGCCTATGGCTACACCTTC.

This chain joins TRBV12-3 or TRBV12-4 and TRBJ2-3; 10 nucleotides line up with TRBD2. This CDR3 has 15 residues. V was pared by 5 bases and J by 5 bases, with 7 bases of the junction left unmatched. The DNA for the CDR3 is TGTGCCAGCAGTCTTCCCGGACTAGCGGTAGATACGCAGTATTTT. This sequence encodes CASSLPGLAVDTQYF.

This clonotype has just a few counts. The chain couples TRBV7-6 to TRBJ1-6; tentative D call: TRBD1 (5 bases). The ends were cut back, 10 bases at V and 7 bases at J, with 14 bases in the middle. The CDR3 length is 13 residues. Germline V CDR1 and CDR2: SGHVS, FNYEAQ. The DNA of the CDR3 is TGTGCCACTACTGAACGGGGGAATTCACCCCTCCACTTT. It codes for CATTERGNSPLHF. Drawing the rest from reference TRBV7-6 and TRBJ1-6, the complete variable domain is GAGVSQSPRYKVTKRGQDVALRCDPISGHVSLYWYRQALGQGPEFLTYFNYEAQQDKSGLPNDRFSAERPEGSISTLTIQRTEQRDSAMYRCATTERGNSPLHFGNGTRLTVT.

V and J are TRBV10-3 and TRBJ2-1; a possible D gene is TRBD2 (5 bases). Trimming took off 4 bases at V and 6 bases at J, with 10 bases between the two ends. CDR3 length: 13 residues. CDR1 and CDR2 (germline): ENHRY, SYGVKD. The CDR3 DNA is TGTGCCATCAGTGGAGGGAGCTTCAATGAGCAGTTCTTC. It translates to CAISGGSFNEQFF.

The chain is built from TRBV4-1 and TRBJ2-1; tentatively, D is TRBD2 (6 bases). The V end lost 0 bases, the J end lost 7 bases, and 19 bases lay between the germline ends. This CDR3 region has 17 residues. The germline V gene has CDR1 MGHRA and CDR2 YSYEKL. CDR3 amino acids: CASSQESPPGVGNEQFF. The CDR3 nucleotides read TGCGCCAGCAGCCAAGAGTCCCCTCCGGGAGTGGGAAATGAGCAGTTCTTC.

Only a few counts were recorded for this clonotype. The CDR3 here is CASSARASSYNSPLHF. CDR3 sequence (DNA): TGTGCCAGCAGCGCGAGGGCGAGCTCCTATAATTCACCCCTCCACTTT. The V gene is TRBV9, the J gene TRBJ1-6; D is ambiguous. The V and J ends lost 3 bases and 0 bases respectively, with 10 bases between them. Germline lookup yields CDR1 SGDLS and CDR2 YYNGEE. This CDR3 region has 16 residues.

This clonotype has a count of ten or more. This rearrangement joins TRBV7-9 to TRBJ1-1; D is unclear. The CDR3 covers 10 residues. V lost 11 bases, J lost 5 bases, and 9 bases lay in between. Looked up from germline, CDR1 is SEHNR and CDR2 is FQNEAQ (reference sequence). This CDR3 is CAVTGTEAFF. The CDR3, as DNA: TGTGCCGTTACGGGAACTGAAGCTTTCTTT.

This clonotype was detected only a few times. This rearrangement joins TRBV5-1 to TRBJ1-5, with 10 bases fitting TRBD1. The germline V gene encodes CDR1 SGHRS and CDR2 YFSETQ. After removal of 0 bases from V and 7 bases from J, the junction contained 4 bases not matched to a gene. This CDR3 contains 15 residues. The CDR3 bases are TGCGCCAGCAGCTTGGGACAGGGGGCGCGGCAGCCCCAGCATTTT. Translated, it gives CASSLGQGARQPQHF.

This clonotype was seen a single time. The rearrangement links TRBV20-1 to TRBJ2-7; the match to TRBD2 covers 11 bases. V was pared by 4 bases and J by 2 bases, with 7 bases of the junction left unmatched. Germline CDR1 DFQATT, CDR2 SNEGSKA (reference sequence). The CDR3 sequence is 15 residues long. The CDR3 DNA reads TGCAGTGCTACGAATCTAGCGGGGGGCACCTACGAGCAGTACTTC. Protein sequence: CSATNLAGGTYEQYF.

This clonotype came up a few times. The rearrangement uses TRBV3-1 and TRBJ1-4, with D uncertain. The CDR3 contains 15 residues. V was trimmed by 4 bases and J by 5 bases, leaving 14 bases between them. The V gene's germline CDR1 is LGHDT and CDR2 YNNKEL (reference sequence). DNA for the CDR3: TGTGCCAGCAGCCCGGACGCCGCTAGGAATGAAAAACTGTTTTTT. This gives the protein CASSPDAARNEKLFF.

The J gene is TRBJ2-5, the V gene TRBV6-5; D may be TRBD1 (6 bases). Germline lookup yields CDR1 MNHEY and CDR2 SVGAGI. The CDR3 totals 13 residues. V was pared by 4 bases and J by 5 bases, with 11 bases between. In nucleotides, the CDR3 is TGTGCCAGCAGTTTCGGGACAAGGGAGACCCAGTACTTC. It encodes CASSFGTRETQYF.

This chain uses TRBV15 with TRBJ2-3; 10 bases line up with TRBD2. Germline values: CDR1 LNHNV, CDR2 YYDKDF (reference sequence). This CDR3 comprises 15 residues. Trimming at V came to 5 bases and at J to 1 base, leaving 3 bases not matched to a gene. CDR3 sequence (DNA): TGTGCCACCAGCCATACTAGCGGGGGCACAGATACGCAGTATTTT. This gives the protein CATSHTSGGTDTQYF.

This clonotype appeared a few times. The rearrangement joins TRBV20-1 to TRBJ2-3; 9 positions match TRBD2. V lost 8 bases to trimming and J lost 2 bases; unmatched junction nucleotides: 11. Per germline, CDR1 DFQATT and CDR2 SNEGSKA (reference sequence). The CDR3 loop spans 15 amino acids. In nucleotides, the CDR3 is TGCAGTACTTTAAAGCGGGAGGCCTACACAGATACGCAGTATTTT. Protein: CSTLKREAYTDTQYF.

This clonotype has only a few counts. The genes are TRBV5-1 and TRBJ1-1; a possible D gene is TRBD1 (6 bases). This CDR3 comprises 15 residues. The ends were cut back, 0 bases at V and 2 bases at J, with 11 bases in the middle. Germline V gene data show CDR1 as SGHRS and CDR2 as YFSETQ. DNA of the CDR3: TGCGCCAGCAGCTTGGAGGGGGACCGCAACACTGAAGCTTTCTTT. Translating it yields CASSLEGDRNTEAFF.

This clonotype has just a few counts. V gene TRBV24-1 combines with J gene TRBJ1-1, with 7 bases aligning to TRBD1. Unmatched junction bases numbered 9, after V lost 3 bases and J lost 9 bases. The germline gives CDR1 KGHDR, CDR2 SFDVKD. This CDR3 has 14 amino acids. Written as DNA, the CDR3 is TGTGCCACCAGTGATCCCAGCCGGACAGGCCAAGCTTTCTTT. It specifies CATSDPSRTGQAFF.

This clonotype was observed a handful of times. The chain employs TRBV27 and TRBJ1-2; D gene ambiguous. V was trimmed by 2 bases and J by 0 bases, leaving 13 bases between them. In germline, CDR1 is MNHEY, CDR2 SMNVEV (reference sequence). This CDR3 contains 16 residues. The CDR3 nucleotides are TGTGCCAGCAGTTTAAATGCGGGAGGCCCTAACTATGGCTACACCTTC. Translation: CASSLNAGGPNYGYTF.

In this sample, this clonotype turned up a few times. The junction shows a germline mismatch at one end, possibly a read error. The chain is built from TRBV9 and TRBJ1-2, with unresolved D. This CDR3 is 11 amino acids long. Per germline, CDR1 SGDLS and CDR2 YYNGEE. The chain's CDR3 is CASSLPGDVSF. DNA for the CDR3: TGTGCCAGCAGCTTGCCCGGGGATGTCAGCTTC.

Notes on this clonotype: Germline is not matched at one junction end, which may reflect a read error. V usage is TRBV20-1 and J usage is TRBJ2-1; TRBD2 matches at 11 bases. The germline CDR1 and CDR2 sequences are DFQATT and SNEGSKA (reference sequence). This CDR3 is built from 14 residues. The CDR3: CSARGGLADNEQFF. The CDR3 DNA is TGCAGTGCAAGAGGGGGACTAGCGGACAATGAGCAGTTCTTC.

Only a few counts were recorded for this clonotype. The CDR3 nucleotides are TGTGCCAGCAGCTTAGCGGGAGAGGGAGAGACCCAGTACTTC. Translated: CASSLAGEGETQYF. V gene TRBV7-2 combines with J gene TRBJ2-5, with a tentative D call TRBD2 (5 bases). Between the trimmed V and J ends, which lost 0 bases and 4 bases, there was a span of 9 bases. This CDR3 spans 14 amino acids. Germline lookup yields CDR1 SGHTA and CDR2 FQGNSA.

This clonotype has a handful of counts. The chain uses TRBV29-1 and TRBJ1-1; D call uncertain. Looked up from germline, CDR1 is SQVTM and CDR2 is ANQGSEA. The CDR3 covers 16 residues. The V end was cut by 0 bases, the J end by 1 base, with 15 bases between. CDR3 in DNA: TGCAGCGTTGAAGATGGATCCCGGACGGAGAACACTGAAGCTTTCTTT. It encodes CSVEDGSRTENTEAFF.

The rearrangement links TRBV5-1 to TRBJ2-1; 7 bases line up with TRBD1. Germline CDR1 reads SGHRS; CDR2 reads YFSETQ. The junction had 8 bases not matched to a gene; V was cut back by 3 bases and J by 8 bases. CDR3 length equals 14 residues. The CDR3 is CASSSGQVNDEQFF. The DNA of the CDR3 is TGCGCCAGCAGCTCAGGACAGGTAAACGATGAGCAGTTCTTC.

As regards this clonotype: Compared with germline, one end of the junction differs, possibly owing to a read error. The chain links TRBV7-2 to TRBJ2-4; D gene uncertain. The CDR3 runs 16 residues. Germline lookup yields CDR1 SGHTA and CDR2 FQGNSA. The CDR3 sequence: CASSSKGLTAKNIHYF. In DNA, the CDR3 is TGTGCCAGCAGCTCCAAAGGGCTCACGGCCAAAAACATTCATTACTTC.

This chain connects TRBV21-1 to TRBJ2-1; TRBD1 reflects the table's D call only, with no check against the DNA. TRBV21-1 is assigned pseudogene status. The CDR3 covers 15 residues. CDR3 sequence: CASSNRGVRGNEQFF. CDR3 sequence (DNA): TGTGCCAGCAGCAACCGGGGAGTAAGGGGCAATGAGCAGTTCTTC.

The V call is TRBV5-1, the J call TRBJ1-1; TRBD1 matches at 7 bases. Germline CDR1 is SGHRS and CDR2 is YFSETQ. The CDR3 is 15 amino acids. With V trimmed by 0 bases and J by 7 bases, 9 bases remained unmatched. The CDR3 region is CASSLVGGELDEAFF. The CDR3 DNA reads TGCGCCAGCAGCTTGGTAGGGGGCGAGTTGGATGAAGCTTTCTTT.

This clonotype was counted only a few times. The chain uses TRBV6-6 and TRBJ2-7, with TRBD2 identical over 9 bases. The germline V gene has CDR1 MNHNY and CDR2 SVGAGI (reference sequence). The CDR3 runs 16 residues. V lost 4 bases to trimming and J lost 5 bases; unmatched junction nucleotides: 12. This CDR3 reads CASSSIAGTSSHEQYF. CDR3 coding DNA: TGTGCCAGCAGTTCGATAGCCGGGACTAGCTCTCACGAGCAGTACTTC.

The chain uses TRBV6-5 and TRBJ2-7, with D tentatively TRBD1 (6 bases). This CDR3 comprises 16 residues. Trimming left V 1 base short and J 3 bases short, with 16 bases between. Looked up from germline, CDR1 is MNHEY and CDR2 is SVGAGI. The CDR3 nucleotides read TGTGCCAGCAGTTACTTCGGTGACAGGAGCTACTACGAGCAGTACTTC. Residues: CASSYFGDRSYYEQYF.

Ten or more counts support this clonotype. The rearrangement uses TRBV5-1 and TRBJ2-1; D is undetermined. Looked up from germline, CDR1 is SGHRS and CDR2 is YFSETQ. The CDR3 runs to 11 residues. Trimming stripped 7 bases from V and 3 bases from J, with 5 bases between. The CDR3 reads CASGNYNEQFF. For the CDR3, the DNA is TGCGCCAGCGGCAACTACAATGAGCAGTTCTTC.

This rearrangement joins TRBV7-9 to TRBJ1-1, with D hard to call. Trimming shortened V by 0 bases and J by 10 bases, and 9 bases separated the two germline ends. The CDR3 runs to 12 residues. Germline assignment: CDR1 SEHNR and CDR2 FQNEAQ (reference sequence). The CDR3 region has the DNA TGTGCCAGCAGCTTAGCGGCGGGTGGAGCTTTCTTT. Translating gives CASSLAAGGAFF.

This clonotype has only a few counts. This chain links TRBV3-1 with TRBJ2-1, with 9 bases matching TRBD2. V was pared by 6 bases and J by 12 bases, with 9 bases of the junction left unmatched. The CDR3 has 13 residues. Germline V gene lookup returns CDR1 LGHDT and CDR2 YNNKEL (reference sequence). The chain's CDR3 is CASRGLATLRQFF. As DNA, the CDR3 is TGTGCCAGCAGGGGACTAGCTACACTAAGGCAGTTCTTC.

The chain uses TRBV19 and TRBJ2-7; perhaps TRBD1 as D (6 bases). V lost 7 bases and J lost 4, with 14 bases in between. CDR3 length: 13 amino acids. CDR1 LNHDA and CDR2 SQIVND come from the germline V gene (reference sequence). The CDR3 loop reads CASTPGTQYEQYF. CDR3 nucleotide sequence: TGTGCCAGTACCCCCGGGACACAGTACGAGCAGTACTTC.

This clonotype showed up just a few times. The J gene is TRBJ1-1, the V gene TRBV7-9; 9 nucleotides agree with TRBD1. The germline CDR1 and CDR2 sequences are SEHNR and FQNEAQ (reference sequence). This CDR3 is built from 14 residues. J was trimmed by 3 bases and V by 4 bases; bases with no gene match: 3. The DNA for the CDR3 is TGTGCCAGCAGCTACAGGGGGCATTACACTGAAGCTTTCTTT. This gives the protein CASSYRGHYTEAFF.